Shown below are 8 T cell receptor beta chains from a single sample sequenced in a study of OX40 agonist ivuxolimab in advanced cancers. Sequencing used immunoSEQ multiplex PCR; TCRdb keeps in-frame clones, though not all of them. The sample has 65,000 to 75,000 clones, 70% to 90% seen once; the top ten hold approximately 6.1%. The input for sequencing was CD4+ or CD8+ T cells sorted from blood, taken in a trial of the OX40 agonist ivuxolimab. Source of these receptors: an adult with an advanced solid tumor such as melanoma, head and neck, liver or kidney cancer.

CDR3 in amino acids: CASSLTSGEFNEQFF. CDR3 bases: TGTGCCAGCAGTTTGACTAGCGGGGAATTCAATGAGCAGTTCTTC. J is TRBJ2-1 and V is TRBV6-5; TRBD2 matches at 11 bases. Germline CDR1 reads MNHEY; CDR2 reads SVGAGI. The CDR3 is 15 amino acids. J gave up 6 bases and V 4 bases, and 5 bases lay outside the gene matches.

The V and J genes are TRBV11-2 and TRBJ2-2; TRBD2 matches 7 bases. The length of the CDR3 is 17 residues. V dropped 3 bases and J dropped 0; count of bases not matched to a gene: 7. Germline CDR1 reads SGHAT; CDR2 reads FQNNGV. In DNA form, the CDR3 reads TGTGCCAGCAGCTTCACTAGCGCCCCTACGAACACCGGGGAGCTGTTTTTT. Translation gives CASSFTSAPTNTGELFF.

J is TRBJ1-1 and V is TRBV7-9, with D possibly TRBD1 on 6 matching bases. The CDR3 is made up of 12 amino acids. Trimming pared 9 bases from V and 3 bases from J, leaving 11 bases between. Per germline, CDR1 SEHNR and CDR2 FQNEAQ (reference sequence). CDR3 sequence: CASNNRDTEAFF. The DNA of the CDR3 is TGTGCCAGTAACAACAGGGACACTGAAGCTTTCTTT. Supplemented by reference TRBV7-9 and TRBJ1-1, the full variable domain reads DTGVSQNPRHKITKRGQNVTFRCDPISEHNRLYWYRQTLGQGPEFLTYFQNEAQLEKSRLLSDRFSAERPKGSFSTLEIQRTEQGDSAMYLCASNNRDTEAFFGQGTRLTVV.

This sequence joins TRBV11-2 and TRBJ2-7, with 11 bases that match TRBD1. The CDR3 runs to 15 residues. The V gene end was trimmed by 3 bases and the J gene end by 2 bases; junction bases not matched to a gene: 3. Germline CDR1 and CDR2: SGHAT and FQNNGV. CDR3 nucleotides: TGTGCCAGCAGCTTTGGGACAGGGGGTGCCTACGAGCAGTACTTC. It encodes CASSFGTGGAYEQYF.

The gene calls are TRBV11-1 and TRBJ1-1, with 7 bases lining up with TRBD1. The CDR3 loop spans 14 amino acids. V lost 2 bases, J lost 10 bases, and 10 bases stayed unmatched. Germline assignment: CDR1 SGHAT and CDR2 FQDESV (reference sequence). This chain's CDR3 is CASSLWGQRYVAFF. CDR3 nucleotide sequence: TGTGCCAGCAGCTTATGGGGACAGCGATATGTAGCTTTCTTT.

This rearrangement joins TRBV21-1 to TRBJ2-7; TRBD1, as called in the table, went unchecked against the DNA. TRBV21-1 constitutes a pseudogene. The CDR3 consists of 15 residues. DNA of the CDR3: TGTGCCAGCATCTGGGACACCTCGAAGGTACACGAGCAGTACTTC. It codes for CASIWDTSKVHEQYF.

The rearrangement joins TRBV29-1 to TRBJ2-2, with a weak D call TRBD2 (5 bases). This CDR3 has 12 amino acids. The germline V and J ends were trimmed by 7 bases and 1 base, with 7 bases remaining between them. Germline V lookup: CDR1 SQVTM, CDR2 ANQGSEA. The CDR3 spells CSAGVNTGELFF. The CDR3 DNA reads TGCAGCGCCGGGGTGAACACCGGGGAGCTGTTTTTT.

The chain combines TRBV2 with TRBJ1-5; no reliable D call. V was pared by 6 bases and J by 2 bases, with 17 bases between. CDR1 is SNHLY, CDR2 FYNNEI, per germline. The CDR3 covers 16 residues. CDR3: CASSVLPIGGNQPQHF. Written as DNA, the CDR3 is TGTGCCAGCAGCGTTCTCCCTATCGGGGGCAATCAGCCCCAGCATTTT.